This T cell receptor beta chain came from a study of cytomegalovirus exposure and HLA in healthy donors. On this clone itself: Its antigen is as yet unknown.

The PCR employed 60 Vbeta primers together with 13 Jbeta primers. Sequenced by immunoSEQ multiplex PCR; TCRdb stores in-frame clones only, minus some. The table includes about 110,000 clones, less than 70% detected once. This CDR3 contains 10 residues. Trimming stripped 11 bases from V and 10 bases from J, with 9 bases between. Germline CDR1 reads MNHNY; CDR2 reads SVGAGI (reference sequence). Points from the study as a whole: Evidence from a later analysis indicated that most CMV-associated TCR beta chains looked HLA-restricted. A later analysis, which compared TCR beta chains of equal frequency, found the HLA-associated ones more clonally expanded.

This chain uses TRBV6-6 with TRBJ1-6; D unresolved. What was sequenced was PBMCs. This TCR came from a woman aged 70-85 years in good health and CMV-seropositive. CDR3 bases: TGTGCCGGCGGGGAATCACCCCTCCACTTT. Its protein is CAGGESPLHF.